This passage covers 22 T cell receptor beta chains from one sample sequenced in a study of T cell responses to AZD1222 COVID-19 vaccine. The method was immunoSEQ multiplex PCR; TCRdb's version includes in-frame clones alone and lacks a portion of them. This sample has approximately 120,000 clones, with about 90% found just once. The material was peripheral blood, obtained on day 0 of AZD1222 vaccination. The receptors originated from an adult in good health.

This CDR3 is CASSQQPDPPDTQYF. In DNA, the CDR3 is TGTGCCAGCAGCCAACAACCCGACCCCCCAGATACGCAGTATTTT. This chain joins TRBV4-2 and TRBJ2-3, with D hard to call. The germline gives CDR1 LGHNA, CDR2 YNFKEQ. The CDR3 length is 15 residues. V lost 2 bases, J lost 4 bases, and 13 bases lay in between.

The V call is TRBV6-6, the J call TRBJ2-7; 11 nucleotides align to TRBD1. The V gene's germline CDR1 is MNHNY and CDR2 SVGAGI (reference sequence). With 6 bases clipped from V and 0 bases from J, the junction kept 4 bases outside the gene matches. This CDR3 has 15 amino acids. Written as DNA, the CDR3 is TGTGCCAGCAGCATCGGACAGGGGGCCTCCTACGAGCAGTACTTC. This gives the protein CASSIGQGASYEQYF.

The V and J genes are TRBV18 and TRBJ1-5; D is uncertain. This CDR3 has 15 residues. The V gene lost 3 bases and the J gene lost 2 bases, with 11 bases spanning the gap. The germline gives CDR1 KGHSH, CDR2 LQKENI. The CDR3 spells CASSPEKLGNQPQHF. CDR3 nucleotide sequence: TGTGCCAGCTCACCGGAGAAACTGGGCAATCAGCCCCAGCATTTT.

The rearrangement links TRBV18 to TRBJ2-6; D is undetermined. This CDR3 has 17 residues. With 2 bases removed from V and 0 bases from J, the gap between germline ends came to 11 bases. Germline V CDR1 and CDR2: KGHSH, LQKENI. CDR3 nucleotide sequence: TGTGCCAGCTCACCAACCCAGCGTAGCTCTGGGGCCAACGTCCTGACTTTC. This encodes CASSPTQRSSGANVLTF.

The chain combines TRBV28 with TRBJ2-5, with TRBD1 identical over 10 bases. The CDR3 is 14 residues long. The junction had 9 bases not matched to a gene; V was cut back by 10 bases and J by 4 bases. Germline V gene sequence: CDR1 MDHEN, CDR2 SYDVKM. CDR3 DNA sequence: TGTGCCATCGACAGGGGGCGAATCCCAGAGACCCAGTACTTC. Translating it yields CAIDRGRIPETQYF.

Here the CDR3 reads CASSIGRAYGYTF. The CDR3 coding sequence is TGTGCCAGCAGCATCGGGAGGGCCTATGGCTACACCTTC. J is TRBJ1-2 and V is TRBV7-2; D gene uncertain. The ends were cut back, 5 bases at V and 4 bases at J, with 11 bases in the middle. Germline CDR1 is SGHTA and CDR2 is FQGNSA. This CDR3 is built from 13 residues.

This chain uses TRBV6-4 with TRBJ1-2; D is unresolved. V lost 4 bases, J lost 8 bases, and 23 bases lay in between. From germline, CDR1 is MRHNA and CDR2 SNTAGT. CDR3 length: 16 amino acids. The CDR3 is CASSAETSTFVSGYTF. The CDR3 DNA sequence: TGTGCCAGCAGTGCCGAGACAAGTACCTTCGTTTCGGGCTACACCTTC.

This clone was seen a few times. The rearrangement uses TRBV19 and TRBJ2-3; no clear D. Per germline, CDR1 LNHDA and CDR2 SQIVND (reference sequence). CDR3 size: 14 residues. Trimming pared 7 bases from V and 1 base from J, leaving 12 bases between. The CDR3 coding sequence is TGTGCCAGTACCCCCATCTGGGGCACAGATACGCAGTATTTT. Its translation is CASTPIWGTDTQYF.

The chain combines TRBV6-1 with TRBJ2-7; D possibly corresponds to TRBD1 (5 bases). The germline V gene has CDR1 MNHNS and CDR2 SASEGT. V dropped 0 bases and J dropped 4 bases, with 7 bases sitting between them. The CDR3 sequence is 13 residues long. In DNA, the CDR3 is TGTGCCAGCAGTGAAGCGCGACAGTACGAGCAGTACTTC. Amino acids: CASSEARQYEQYF.

V usage is TRBV11-2 and J usage is TRBJ2-7, with D possibly called TRBD1 or TRBD2 (6 bases each). The germline CDR1 and CDR2 sequences are SGHAT and FQNNGV. Trimming pared 8 bases from V and 3 bases from J, leaving 14 bases between. This CDR3 is 13 amino acids long. CDR3 sequence reads: CASGGGSFYEQYF. The CDR3 DNA reads as TGTGCCAGCGGAGGGGGGTCTTTCTACGAGCAGTACTTC.

The chain is built from TRBV7-9 and TRBJ1-1; a possible D gene is TRBD1 (5 bases). The ends were cut back, 6 bases at V and 1 base at J, with 9 bases in the middle. The CDR3 runs 13 residues. Germline values: CDR1 SEHNR, CDR2 FQNEAQ (reference sequence). CDR3: CASSRRENTEAFF. The DNA of the CDR3 is TGTGCCAGCAGTCGCAGGGAGAACACTGAAGCTTTCTTT.

The chain couples TRBV28 to TRBJ1-2, with 7 bases fitting TRBD1. V lost 8 bases to trimming and J lost 7 bases; unmatched junction nucleotides: 4. The CDR3 has 11 amino acids. Germline assignment: CDR1 MDHEN and CDR2 SYDVKM. CDR3 sequence (DNA): TGTGCCAGCCGACAGGGAGGTGGCTACACCTTC. Translating gives CASRQGGGYTF.

The sample holds a few counts of this clone. The rearrangement links TRBV5-8 to TRBJ2-1; D gene unclear. Germline CDR1 reads SGHTS; CDR2 reads YDEGEE. This CDR3 spans 16 amino acids. Trimming pared 0 bases from V and 8 bases from J, leaving 18 bases between. CDR3 in amino acids: CASSLGVVQPADEQFF. For the CDR3, the DNA is TGTGCCAGCAGCTTGGGGGTTGTACAACCGGCGGATGAGCAGTTCTTC.

The chain recombines TRBV5-4 with TRBJ1-6; 9 positions agree with TRBD1. V dropped 0 bases and J dropped 10; count of bases not matched to a gene: 5. Germline V gene data show CDR1 as SGHNT and CDR2 as YYREEE (reference sequence). There are 15 residues in the CDR3. The CDR3 is CASSLGGQGGSPLHF. CDR3 DNA sequence: TGTGCCAGCAGCTTGGGGGGACAGGGAGGCTCACCCCTCCACTTT. Full variable domain (remainder filled in from reference TRBV5-4 and TRBJ1-6): ETGVTQSPTHLIKTRGQQVTLRCSSQSGHNTVSWYQQALGQGPQFIFQYYREEENGRGNFPPRFSGLQFPNYSSELNVNALELDDSALYLCASSLGGQGGSPLHFGNGTRLTVT.

This chain joins TRBV6-5 and TRBJ1-2; no clear D. Germline V CDR1 and CDR2: MNHEY, SVGAGI. V lost 6 bases to trimming and J lost 6 bases, with 8 bases between them. The CDR3 spans 11 residues. The CDR3 region is CASRIWDGYTF. CDR3 nucleotides: TGTGCCAGCAGGATCTGGGATGGCTACACCTTC.

J is TRBJ1-6 and V is TRBV18; tentative D call: TRBD1 (6 bases). The CDR3 has 14 residues. Germline lookup yields CDR1 KGHSH and CDR2 LQKENI. Trimming shortened V by 2 bases and J by 7 bases, and 9 bases separated the two germline ends. The CDR3 coding sequence is TGTGCCAGCTCACCAAGGACAGAGAATTCACCCCTCCACTTT. Translated, it gives CASSPRTENSPLHF.

This clone occurred once. The rearrangement links TRBV28 to TRBJ1-1; tentative D call: TRBD1 (6 bases). The germline V gene encodes CDR1 MDHEN and CDR2 SYDVKM. Trimming left V 8 bases short and J 5 bases short, with 21 bases between. There are 15 residues in the CDR3. The CDR3 bases are TGTGCCAGCCTCCTTAGGAGGGGGGAGATGACTGAAGCTTTCTTT. Translating gives CASLLRRGEMTEAFF.

The chain recombines TRBV9 with TRBJ2-1, with 7 bases aligning to TRBD2. Germline V gene sequence: CDR1 SGDLS, CDR2 YYNGEE. The CDR3 is 15 residues long. Unmatched junction bases numbered 7, after V lost 3 bases and J lost 4 bases. The CDR3 reads CASSDGDYTYNEQFF. As DNA, the CDR3 is TGTGCCAGCAGCGATGGGGACTATACGTACAATGAGCAGTTCTTC.

The V gene is TRBV30, the J gene TRBJ1-6; D might be TRBD1 (5 bases). Trimming stripped 2 bases from V and 7 bases from J, with 12 bases between. Looked up from germline, CDR1 is GTSNPN and CDR2 is SVGIG (reference sequence). This CDR3 has 14 amino acids. The CDR3 DNA follows: TGTGCCTGGAGTACGGGACTGAAGAATTCACCCCTCCACTTT. It is translated as CAWSTGLKNSPLHF.

This chain uses TRBV19 with TRBJ2-2; the D is unclear. The germline V gene encodes CDR1 LNHDA and CDR2 SQIVND (reference sequence). Trimming pared 7 bases from V and 6 bases from J, leaving 9 bases between. The length of the CDR3 is 12 residues. The CDR3 DNA reads as TGTGCCAGTACGTCTCGTCCCGGGGAGCTGTTTTTT. This encodes CASTSRPGELFF.

The rearrangement links TRBV5-8 to TRBJ1-1; maybe TRBD1 (5 bases). Germline V lookup: CDR1 SGHTS, CDR2 YDEGEE. The CDR3 consists of 11 residues. V was shortened by 7 bases and J by 8 bases, with 12 bases between the two germline ends. CDR3 region: CASPRRGEAFF. CDR3 in DNA: TGTGCCAGCCCACGGCGGGGCGAAGCTTTCTTT.

DNA of the CDR3: TGTGCCTGGAGTCTCGCATCATCAGGAAACACCATATATTTT. Translating gives CAWSLASSGNTIYF. The V gene is TRBV30, the J gene TRBJ1-3, with D unclear. The ends were cut back, 2 bases at V and 4 bases at J, with 12 bases in the middle. CDR1 is GTSNPN, CDR2 SVGIG, per germline (reference sequence). The CDR3 extends over 14 amino acids. The full variable domain, with the rest looked up from reference TRBV30 and TRBJ1-3, is SQTIHQWPATLVQPVGSPLSLECTVEGTSNPNLYWYRQAAGRGLQLLFYSVGIGQISSEVPQNLSASRPQDRQFILSSKKLLLSDSGFYLCAWSLASSGNTIYFGEGSWLTVV.